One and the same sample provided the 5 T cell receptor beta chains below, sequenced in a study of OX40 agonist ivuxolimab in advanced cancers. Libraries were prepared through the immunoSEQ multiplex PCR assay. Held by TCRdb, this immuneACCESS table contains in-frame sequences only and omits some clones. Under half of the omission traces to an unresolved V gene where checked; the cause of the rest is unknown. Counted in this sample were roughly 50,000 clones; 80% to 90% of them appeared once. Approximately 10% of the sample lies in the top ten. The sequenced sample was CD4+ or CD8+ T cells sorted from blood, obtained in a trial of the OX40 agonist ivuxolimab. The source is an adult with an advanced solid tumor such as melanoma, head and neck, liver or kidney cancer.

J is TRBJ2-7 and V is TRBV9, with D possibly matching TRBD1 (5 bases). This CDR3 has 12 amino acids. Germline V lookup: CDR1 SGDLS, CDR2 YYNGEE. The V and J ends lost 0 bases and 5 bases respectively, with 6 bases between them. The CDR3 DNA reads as TGTGCCAGCAGCGTAGAGGGGAACGAGCAGTACTTC. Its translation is CASSVEGNEQYF.

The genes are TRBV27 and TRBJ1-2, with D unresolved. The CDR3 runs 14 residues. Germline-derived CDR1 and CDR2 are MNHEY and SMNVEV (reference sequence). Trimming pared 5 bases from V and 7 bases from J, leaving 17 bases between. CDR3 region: CASSQNIGPFGYTF. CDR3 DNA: TGTGCCAGCAGTCAAAATATCGGGCCTTTTGGCTACACCTTC.

DNA of the CDR3: TGTGCCAGCAGTTACCAGATACGCACAGATACGCAGTATTTT. Protein sequence: CASSYQIRTDTQYF. V usage is TRBV6-5 and J usage is TRBJ2-3, with D uncertain. Germline lookup yields CDR1 MNHEY and CDR2 SVGAGI. This CDR3 contains 14 residues. Trimming removed 2 bases from V and 1 base from J, with 7 bases in between.

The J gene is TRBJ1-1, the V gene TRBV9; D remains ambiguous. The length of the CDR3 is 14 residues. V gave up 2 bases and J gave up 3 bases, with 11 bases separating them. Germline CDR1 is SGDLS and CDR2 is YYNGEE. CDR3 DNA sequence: TGTGCCAGCAGCGTGGCGGGGTGGCACACTGAAGCTTTCTTT. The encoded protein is CASSVAGWHTEAFF.

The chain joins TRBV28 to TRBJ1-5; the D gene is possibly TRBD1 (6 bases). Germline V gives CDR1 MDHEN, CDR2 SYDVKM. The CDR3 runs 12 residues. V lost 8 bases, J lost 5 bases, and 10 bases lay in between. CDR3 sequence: CASRAGDQPQHF. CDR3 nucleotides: TGTGCCAGCCGGGCAGGGGATCAGCCCCAGCATTTT.